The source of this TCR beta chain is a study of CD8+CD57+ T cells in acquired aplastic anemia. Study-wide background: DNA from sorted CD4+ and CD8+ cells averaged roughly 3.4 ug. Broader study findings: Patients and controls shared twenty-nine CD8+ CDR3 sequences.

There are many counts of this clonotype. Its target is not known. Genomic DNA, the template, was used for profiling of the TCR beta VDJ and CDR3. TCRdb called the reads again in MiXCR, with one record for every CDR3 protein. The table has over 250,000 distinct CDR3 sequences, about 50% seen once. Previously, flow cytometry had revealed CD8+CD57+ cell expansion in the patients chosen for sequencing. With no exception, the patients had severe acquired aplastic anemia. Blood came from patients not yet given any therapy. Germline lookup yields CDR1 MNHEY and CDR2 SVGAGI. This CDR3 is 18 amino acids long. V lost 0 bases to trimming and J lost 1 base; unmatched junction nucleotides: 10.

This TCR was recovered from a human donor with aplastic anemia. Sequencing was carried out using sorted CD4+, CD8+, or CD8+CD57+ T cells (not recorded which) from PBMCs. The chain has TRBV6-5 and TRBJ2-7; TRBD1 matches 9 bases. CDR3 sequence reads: CASSYSTGPGQGSYEQYF. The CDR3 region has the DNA TGTGCCAGCAGTTACTCGACAGGGCCGGGACAGGGTTCCTACGAGCAGTACTTC.